The next 8 T cell receptor beta chains were all read from a single sample in a study of control samples from healthy donors and cancer patients (dated by TCRdb to about 2020). The library was obtained by the immunoSEQ multiplex PCR assay. In TCRdb, the immuneACCESS table is reduced to in-frame sequences with V and J assigned. These tables do not hold every clone; where another copy was compared, an unresolved V gene accounts for under half, and the others remain unexplained. This sample holds 90,000 to 130,000 clones; 70% to 85% were observed only once. The ten largest clonotypes hold 5% to 8.5% of the sample. The sample was blood. The receptors stem from a man aged 18 to 35 in good health.

The gene calls are TRBV6-6 and TRBJ2-1; TRBD1 matches 8 bases. Germline loops: CDR1 MNHNY, CDR2 SVGAGI (reference sequence). With V trimmed by 6 bases and J by 2 bases, 6 bases remained unmatched. The CDR3 is 15 residues long. CDR3 amino acids: CASSDRQGTYNEQFF. The CDR3 DNA reads as TGTGCCAGCAGCGACCGACAGGGGACCTACAATGAGCAGTTCTTC.

The chain links TRBV29-1 to TRBJ1-1, with a tentative D call TRBD1 (5 bases). This CDR3 is built from 13 residues. Between the trimmed V and J ends, which lost 7 bases and 5 bases, there was a span of 17 bases. The germline V gene encodes CDR1 SQVTM and CDR2 ANQGSEA. The CDR3 sequence: CSAGGTGGTEAFF. CDR3 sequence (DNA): TGCAGCGCCGGGGGTACGGGCGGGACTGAAGCTTTCTTT.

The chain employs TRBV4-2 and TRBJ1-1; 8 bases map to TRBD1. From germline, CDR1 is LGHNA and CDR2 YNFKEQ. The V segment lost 4 bases and the J segment 4 bases; nucleotides outside the gene matches: 8. The CDR3 is 15 residues long. DNA for the CDR3: TGTGCCAGCAGCCTACGACAGGGGAAATCCACTGAAGCTTTCTTT. Its translation is CASSLRQGKSTEAFF.

The V call is TRBV13, the J call TRBJ2-2, with 9 bases aligning to TRBD2. J gave up 0 bases and V 5 bases, and 1 base lay outside the gene matches. The CDR3 covers 15 residues. The germline V gene encodes CDR1 PRHDT and CDR2 FYEKMQ (reference sequence). The chain's CDR3 is CASSRGGANTGELFF. Written as DNA, the CDR3 is TGTGCCAGCAGCCGCGGGGGGGCGAACACCGGGGAGCTGTTTTTT.

The chain is built from TRBV11-2 and TRBJ2-3, with 11 bases lining up with TRBD2. The CDR3 covers 16 residues. CDR1 is SGHAT, CDR2 FQNNGV, per germline. J gave up 8 bases and V 5 bases, and 12 bases lay outside the gene matches. Here the CDR3 reads CASSLLSGGAYPTQYF. The CDR3 DNA follows: TGTGCCAGCAGCCTTCTTAGCGGGGGGGCTTATCCTACGCAGTATTTT.

This clone was counted once. The J gene is TRBJ2-2, the V gene TRBV11-3; D gene unclear. Trimming removed 7 bases from V and 1 base from J, with 7 bases in between. The germline V gene has CDR1 SGHNT and CDR2 YENEEA. The CDR3 has 13 residues. The CDR3 sequence is CASKARNTGELFF. The DNA of the CDR3 is TGTGCCAGCAAGGCACGGAACACCGGGGAGCTGTTTTTT. Full variable domain (missing parts from reference TRBV11-3 and TRBJ2-2): EAGVVQSPRYKIIEKKQPVAFWCNPISGHNTLYWYLQNLGQGPELLIRYENEEAVDDSQLPKDRFSAERLKGVDSTLKIQPAELGDSAVYLCASKARNTGELFFGEGSRLTVL.

The rearrangement uses TRBV10-1 and TRBJ2-3, with 10 bases that match TRBD2. CDR1 WNHNN and CDR2 SYGVQD come from the germline V gene (reference sequence). Trimming cost V 2 bases and J 1 base; bases outside gene matches: 3. The CDR3 extends over 16 amino acids. CDR3 sequence (DNA): TGCGCCAGCAGTGAGGAAGGACTAGCGGGCACAGATACGCAGTATTTT. This gives the protein CASSEEGLAGTDTQYF.

This clone was detected only a few times. The chain joins TRBV12-3 or TRBV12-4 to TRBJ1-5; D is unclear. The ends were cut back, 2 bases at V and 5 bases at J, with 7 bases in the middle. The CDR3 covers 13 residues. CDR3 sequence (DNA): TGTGCCAGCAGTTTAAAGGTGGATCAGCCCCAGCATTTT. Its translation: CASSLKVDQPQHF.